This is a list of T cell receptor beta chains from one sample in a study of graft-versus-host responses after intestinal transplantation. Sequenced by immunoSEQ multiplex PCR; TCRdb stores in-frame clones only, minus some. The table shows 130,000 to 150,000 clones, with about 90% occurring only once. Antigens of these TCRs are unknown. The starting material was unstimulated CD4+ T cells sorted from spleen or lymph node cells, obtained before intestinal transplant. The receptors here all came from a human donor who received an intestinal transplant. CDR3s include the opening cysteine and the closing phenylalanine or tryptophan. A D gene is named only where the DNA matches it firmly. For some rows the clone size is stated as once, few or many, or as a class when expanded; others skip it.

CDR3aa	CDR3nt	j_gene	v_gene	abundance	d_gene
CASQGNTEAFF	TGTGCCAGCCAGGGAAACACTGAAGCTTTCTTT	TRBJ1-1	TRBV28	NA	NA
CASSLPQGPQETQYF	TGTGCCAGCAGCTTACCCCAGGGGCCCCAAGAGACCCAGTACTTC	TRBJ2-5	TRBV7-2	NA	NA
CASSEGPSSGNTIYF	TGTGCCAGCAGTGAAGGTCCCAGCTCTGGAAACACCATATATTTT	TRBJ1-3	TRBV6-1	NA	NA
CASSLGTFQETQYF	TGTGCCAGCTCACTAGGGACTTTTCAAGAGACCCAGTACTTC	TRBJ2-5	TRBV18	NA	NA
CASSLVRQDTEAFF	TGCGCCAGCAGCTTGGTACGTCAGGACACTGAAGCTTTCTTT	TRBJ1-1	TRBV5-1	NA	NA
CAWGTGNQPQHF	TGTGCCTGGGGGACAGGGAATCAGCCCCAGCATTTT	TRBJ1-5	TRBV30	once	TRBD1
CASSLVGGGEQYF	TGTGCCAGCAGCTTAGTCGGGGGCGGGGAGCAGTACTTC	TRBJ2-7	TRBV7-2	NA	NA
CASRPRSFTSNEQFF	TGTGCCAGCCGACCCCGGTCATTCACGAGCAATGAGCAGTTCTTC	TRBJ2-1	TRBV28	NA	NA
CASSGLVWNTGELFF	TGTGCCAGCAGTGGACTAGTTTGGAACACCGGGGAGCTGTTTTTT	TRBJ2-2	TRBV2	NA	NA
CASSIGGGSSYEQYF	TGTGCCAGTAGTATAGGGGGTGGAAGCTCCTACGAGCAGTACTTC	TRBJ2-7	TRBV19	NA	NA
CASRRQGRTDTQYF	TGTGCCAGCAGACGACAGGGGCGGACAGATACGCAGTATTTT	TRBJ2-3	TRBV6-5	NA	TRBD1
CASSLEPGYNEQFF	TGTGCCAGCAGCTTAGAACCGGGATACAATGAGCAGTTCTTC	TRBJ2-1	TRBV7-2	NA	NA